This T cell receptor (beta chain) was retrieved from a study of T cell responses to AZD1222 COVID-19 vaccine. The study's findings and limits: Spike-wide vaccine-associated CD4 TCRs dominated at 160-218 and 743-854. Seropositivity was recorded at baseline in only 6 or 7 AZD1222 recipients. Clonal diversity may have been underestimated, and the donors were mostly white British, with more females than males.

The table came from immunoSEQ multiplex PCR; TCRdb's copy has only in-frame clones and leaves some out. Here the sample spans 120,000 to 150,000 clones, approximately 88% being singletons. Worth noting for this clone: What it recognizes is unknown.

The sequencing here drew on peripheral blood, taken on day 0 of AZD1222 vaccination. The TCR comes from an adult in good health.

CDR3 nucleotides: TGCGCCAGCAACCTGATGGGGGGACCCTACGAGCAGTACTTC. This encodes CASNLMGGPYEQYF. The chain is built from TRBV5-1 and TRBJ2-7, with a possible D match to TRBD2 (6 bases). Trimming left V 6 bases short and J 2 bases short, with 15 bases between. Germline-derived CDR1 and CDR2 are SGHRS and YFSETQ. The CDR3 spans 14 residues.